This T cell receptor (beta chain) was recorded in a study of blood T cell repertoires in COVID-19. About the study: In each case, the material was cDNA or gDNA derived from T cells, B-cell-depleted T cells, or PBMCs.

As processed by the authors: Estimation of nucleated cell counts relied on the amplification of reference gene primers. Sequencing was performed with immunoSEQ multiplex PCR; in TCRdb, only in-frame clones are kept and a portion is missing. From that table come the V and J calls and clone size; the DNA was used to work out D and trimming. The sample has 200,000 to 300,000 clones, around 89% seen once. The age range of participants was 18 to 89 years, with residence in about two dozen US areas. Each participant's cohort was designated according to participant-reported clinical history. The germline gives CDR1 SGHAT, CDR2 FQNNGV. The CDR3 extends over 14 amino acids. The V end was cut by 3 bases, the J end by 4 bases, with 12 bases between.

V is TRBV11-2 and J is TRBJ1-2, with TRBD1 as a possible D gene (5 bases). What was sequenced was PBMCs or T cells enriched from blood (not recorded which). This clonotype was sampled from a man aged 45-60 years who had been exposed to COVID-19. In DNA, the CDR3 is TGTGCCAGCAGCTTGGACCGCCAGGGCTATGGCTACACCTTC. Amino acids: CASSLDRQGYGYTF.